The rows below give T cell receptor beta chains drawn from one sample of a study of cytotoxic CD8 clonotypes in ibrutinib-treated CLL. The method was immunoSEQ multiplex PCR; TCRdb's version includes in-frame clones alone and lacks a portion of them. The sample has some 120,000 clones; under 90% are singletons. The source was PBMCs, collected after 24 months of ibrutinib treatment. The source is a human donor with chronic lymphocytic leukemia. CDR3s include the opening cysteine and the closing phenylalanine or tryptophan. The D gene is left open where the match is weak. Clone size is stated in some rows and not others, as once, few, many or a class when expanded.

abundance: once; d_gene: -; j_gene: TRBJ1-2; v_gene: TRBV6-6; CDR3aa: CASRGVNYGYTF
abundance: once; d_gene: -; j_gene: TRBJ2-3; v_gene: TRBV7-2; CDR3aa: CASSLAVGTDTQYF
abundance: once; d_gene: TRBD2; j_gene: TRBJ2-1; v_gene: TRBV10-3; CDR3aa: CAISDPSSGGDPPDNNEQFF
abundance: -; d_gene: -; j_gene: TRBJ1-5; v_gene: TRBV15; CDR3aa: CATSRNEGVYSNQPQHF
abundance: once; d_gene: TRBD2; j_gene: TRBJ2-3; v_gene: TRBV6-1; CDR3aa: CASSLLARTDTQYF
abundance: -; d_gene: -; j_gene: TRBJ2-4; v_gene: TRBV7-9; CDR3aa: CASTSTEGVRQYF
abundance: -; d_gene: TRBD1; j_gene: TRBJ2-3; v_gene: TRBV5-4; CDR3aa: CASSQRTGSTDTQYF
abundance: -; d_gene: -; j_gene: TRBJ1-4; v_gene: TRBV7-8; CDR3aa: CASSFTHLNGGLFF
abundance: -; d_gene: -; j_gene: TRBJ1-6; v_gene: TRBV2; CDR3aa: CASSEGPLSYNSPLHF
abundance: -; d_gene: TRBD1; j_gene: TRBJ1-2; v_gene: TRBV20-1; CDR3aa: CSAGTGYGYTF
abundance: -; d_gene: TRBD1; j_gene: TRBJ1-1; v_gene: TRBV28; CDR3aa: CASSLSGTGAEAFF
abundance: few; d_gene: -; j_gene: TRBJ1-4; v_gene: TRBV6-5; CDR3aa: CATASGQDEKLFF
abundance: -; d_gene: TRBD1; j_gene: TRBJ1-6; v_gene: TRBV30; CDR3aa: CAWSPGQSNSPLHF
abundance: -; d_gene: -; j_gene: TRBJ1-2; v_gene: TRBV11-2; CDR3aa: CASSLLQGLGYTF
abundance: -; d_gene: TRBD2; j_gene: TRBJ2-5; v_gene: TRBV5-4; CDR3aa: CASSPLRGGAGGQETQYF
abundance: -; d_gene: TRBD1; j_gene: TRBJ2-3; v_gene: TRBV10-1; CDR3aa: CASSREPGTGAGDTQYF
abundance: few; d_gene: -; j_gene: TRBJ2-7; v_gene: TRBV29-1; CDR3aa: CSVRSSYEQYF
abundance: -; d_gene: -; j_gene: TRBJ1-6; v_gene: TRBV9; CDR3aa: CASSVGDSYNSPLHF
abundance: once; d_gene: -; j_gene: TRBJ2-7; v_gene: TRBV7-9; CDR3aa: CASSIRSAGPYEQYF
abundance: -; d_gene: -; j_gene: TRBJ1-2; v_gene: TRBV29-1; CDR3aa: CSVGGSYGYTF
abundance: -; d_gene: TRBD2; j_gene: TRBJ2-2; v_gene: TRBV9; CDR3aa: CASSLRLAGNTGELFF
abundance: -; d_gene: -; j_gene: TRBJ2-2; v_gene: TRBV7-2; CDR3aa: CASSLALTGELFF
abundance: -; d_gene: -; j_gene: TRBJ1-1; v_gene: TRBV7-2; CDR3aa: CASSPLKWEGTHTEAFF
abundance: -; d_gene: -; j_gene: TRBJ2-3; v_gene: TRBV28; CDR3aa: CASTPRRGNADTQYF
abundance: few; d_gene: -; j_gene: TRBJ2-7; v_gene: TRBV27; CDR3aa: CATRTRSEQYF
abundance: few; d_gene: -; j_gene: TRBJ2-6; v_gene: TRBV27; CDR3aa: CASSFTGANVLTF
abundance: -; d_gene: -; j_gene: TRBJ1-6; v_gene: TRBV5-1; CDR3aa: CASSLAVGPSSYNSPLHF
abundance: -; d_gene: TRBD2; j_gene: TRBJ2-5; v_gene: TRBV15; CDR3aa: CATSSGGGARMRGTQYF